One sample yielded the 9 T cell receptor beta chains listed below, sequenced in a study of shared clonotypes between healthy human individuals. CD8 cells regarded as naive lacked CD45RO, were positively chosen for CCR7, and omitted terminally differentiated effector memory CD45RA+ cells. Sequenced by immunoSEQ multiplex PCR; TCRdb stores in-frame clones only, minus some. The sample lists about 2.1 million clones; 90% to 95% were seen once. The sequenced material came from naive CD8+ T cells from PBMCs. The origin of the receptors is a young man in good health. Some clones in this sample may be carry-over from other donors' samples.

The gene calls are TRBV10-3 and TRBJ1-1; 10 bases align to TRBD1. The CDR3 is 14 amino acids. Germline V gene data show CDR1 as ENHRY and CDR2 as SYGVKD. The junction had 8 bases not matched to a gene; V was cut back by 10 bases and J by 3 bases. CDR3 bases: TGTGCCACCCGACCCGGGACAGGGGACACTGAAGCTTTCTTT. It codes for CATRPGTGDTEAFF.

The chain links TRBV13 to TRBJ2-1; weak D call: TRBD1 (5 bases). The CDR3 contains 14 residues. The germline V gene encodes CDR1 PRHDT and CDR2 FYEKMQ (reference sequence). V lost 6 bases, J lost 8 bases, and 17 bases lay in between. The CDR3 loop reads CASSMVLGRDEQFF. CDR3 nucleotide sequence: TGTGCCAGCAGTATGGTCCTGGGGCGTGATGAGCAGTTCTTC.

The chain combines TRBV7-9 with TRBJ2-6, with 11 bases lining up with TRBD2. With V trimmed by 2 bases and J by 5 bases, 2 bases remained unmatched. Germline V CDR1 and CDR2: SEHNR, FQNEAQ (reference sequence). CDR3 size: 16 residues. The CDR3 nucleotides read TGTGCCAGCAGCTTAACTAGCGGGGGCTGGGCCAACGTCCTGACTTTC. It encodes CASSLTSGGWANVLTF.

V gene TRBV5-5 combines with J gene TRBJ2-3; 12 bases line up with TRBD2. The CDR3 contains 17 residues. J gave up 2 bases and V 6 bases, and 10 bases lay outside the gene matches. Germline CDR1 SGHKS, CDR2 YYEKEE (reference sequence). The CDR3 here is CASMTSGSTLYTDTQYF. CDR3 in DNA: TGTGCCAGCATGACTAGCGGGAGTACATTGTACACAGATACGCAGTATTTT. The full variable domain, with the rest looked up from reference TRBV5-5 and TRBJ2-3, is DAGVTQSPTHLIKTRGQQVTLRCSPISGHKSVSWYQQVLGQGPQFIFQYYEKEERGRGNFPDRFSARQFPNYSSELNVNALLLGDSALYLCASMTSGSTLYTDTQYFGPGTRLTVL.

The chain couples TRBV9 to TRBJ2-1; TRBD2 aligns across 8 bases. The V gene's germline CDR1 is SGDLS and CDR2 YYNGEE. The junction had 6 bases not matched to a gene; V was cut back by 0 bases and J by 7 bases. The CDR3 loop spans 15 amino acids. CDR3 in amino acids: CASSVVGRAPNEQFF. CDR3 DNA sequence: TGTGCCAGCAGCGTAGTCGGGAGGGCCCCAAATGAGCAGTTCTTC.

This chain uses TRBV7-2 with TRBJ2-3, with D possibly being TRBD2 (5 bases). Germline lookup yields CDR1 SGHTA and CDR2 FQGNSA. This CDR3 region has 17 residues. The ends were cut back, 5 bases at V and 1 base at J, with 19 bases in the middle. This CDR3 is CASSRTRDQPRTDTQYF. CDR3 in DNA: TGTGCCAGCAGCCGAACCCGGGATCAACCCCGCACAGATACGCAGTATTTT.

This chain connects TRBV7-3 to TRBJ2-1, with 8 nucleotides matching TRBD2. V lost 5 bases, J lost 9 bases, and 12 bases stayed unmatched. This CDR3 is built from 15 residues. Germline lookup yields CDR1 SGHTA and CDR2 FQGTGA. The CDR3 is CASSPTGTRVSEQFF. DNA of the CDR3: TGTGCCAGCAGCCCCACCGGGACTAGAGTCAGTGAGCAGTTCTTC. Full variable domain (remainder filled in from reference TRBV7-3 and TRBJ2-1): GAGVSQTPSNKVTEKGKYVELRCDPISGHTALYWYRQSLGQGPEFLIYFQGTGAADDSGLPNDRFFAVRPEGSVSTLKIQRTERGDSAVYLCASSPTGTRVSEQFFGPGTRLTVL.

This clone appeared a few times. The V and J genes are TRBV9 and TRBJ1-5, with D hard to call. The CDR3 spans 14 residues. Germline V gene data show CDR1 as SGDLS and CDR2 as YYNGEE. Between the trimmed V and J ends, which lost 0 bases and 6 bases, there was a span of 10 bases. The CDR3, as DNA: TGTGCCAGCAGCGTAGGCGGCCGGTTTCAGCCCCAGCATTTT. Residues: CASSVGGRFQPQHF.

The gene calls are TRBV29-1 and TRBJ2-1; 9 positions match TRBD1. Unmatched junction bases numbered 8, after V lost 7 bases and J lost 7 bases. Per the germline V gene, CDR1 is SQVTM and CDR2 is ANQGSEA. CDR3 size: 13 residues. The CDR3 sequence is CSDRQGGINEQFF. The DNA for the CDR3 is TGCAGCGACCGACAGGGGGGGATAAATGAGCAGTTCTTC.